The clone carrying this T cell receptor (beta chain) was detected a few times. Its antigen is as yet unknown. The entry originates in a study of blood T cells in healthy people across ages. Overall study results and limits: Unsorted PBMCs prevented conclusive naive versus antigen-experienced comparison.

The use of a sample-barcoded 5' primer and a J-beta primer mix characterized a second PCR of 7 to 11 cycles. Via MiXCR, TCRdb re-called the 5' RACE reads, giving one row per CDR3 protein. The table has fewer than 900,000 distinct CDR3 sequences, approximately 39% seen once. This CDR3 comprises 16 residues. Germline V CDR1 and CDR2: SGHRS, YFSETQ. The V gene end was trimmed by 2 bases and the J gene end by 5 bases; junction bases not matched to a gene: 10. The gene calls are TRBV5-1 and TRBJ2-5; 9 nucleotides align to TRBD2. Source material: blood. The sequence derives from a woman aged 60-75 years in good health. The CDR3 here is CASSFLVVAGEETQYF. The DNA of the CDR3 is TGCGCCAGCAGCTTCTTGGTTGTAGCGGGAGAGGAGACCCAGTACTTC.